The 21 T cell receptor beta chains below all came from one sample that was sequenced in a study of blood T cell repertoires in COVID-19. The data were produced by immunoSEQ multiplex PCR, yet TCRdb's version contains in-frame clones alone and is incomplete. The table shows hundreds of thousands of clones, with about 85% occurring only once. Sequenced: PBMCs or T cells enriched from blood (not recorded which). Source of these receptors: a woman aged 18-29 years with acute COVID-19.

The chain links TRBV6-1 to TRBJ1-4; weak D call: TRBD1 (6 bases). This CDR3 region has 15 residues. CDR1 and CDR2 from the germline V gene are MNHNS and SASEGT. V dropped 1 base and J dropped 10 bases, with 16 bases sitting between them. CDR3 DNA: TGTGCCAGCAGTGAAGGGGCCACAGGGTTTGGAAAACTGTTTTTT. This sequence encodes CASSEGATGFGKLFF.

As to this clone: Different DNA sequences within this sample yield the same CDR3. V usage is TRBV5-6 and J usage is TRBJ2-3; 7 bases align to TRBD1. The CDR3 has 15 amino acids. The ends lost 3 bases at V and 0 bases at J; junction bases unmatched: 4. Germline CDR1 and CDR2: SGHDT and YYEEEE. The chain's CDR3 is CASSSGTASTDTQYF. The DNA for the CDR3 is TGTGCCAGCAGCTCAGGGACAGCTAGCACAGATACGCAGTATTTT.

V gene TRBV6-5 combines with J gene TRBJ1-5, with D possibly matching TRBD1 (5 bases). Germline CDR1 MNHEY, CDR2 SVGAGI. The CDR3 is made up of 15 amino acids. V dropped 7 bases and J dropped 6 bases, with 19 bases sitting between them. The DNA of the CDR3 is TGTGCCAGCATGAGGGGAAGTTCGGGGGTTCAGCCCCAGCATTTT. It encodes CASMRGSSGVQPQHF.

The chain links TRBV6-5 to TRBJ1-2; D call uncertain. V lost 0 bases, J lost 8 bases, and 13 bases lay in between. Germline CDR1 and CDR2: MNHEY and SVGAGI. This CDR3 contains 14 residues. CDR3 amino acids: CASSYSGPRPGYTF. Here the CDR3 DNA reads TGTGCCAGCAGTTACTCGGGCCCACGGCCGGGCTACACCTTC.

This chain's CDR3 is CAISPGLQGSYTF. The DNA for the CDR3 is TGTGCCATCAGCCCGGGTTTACAGGGAAGCTACACCTTC. The V call is TRBV10-3, the J call TRBJ1-2; a possible D gene is TRBD1 (6 bases). The CDR3 contains 13 residues. Trimming pared 6 bases from V and 9 bases from J, leaving 17 bases between. Per germline, CDR1 ENHRY and CDR2 SYGVKD.

The gene calls are TRBV7-2 and TRBJ2-7, with 8 bases aligning to TRBD1. Trimming cost V 1 base and J 5 bases; bases outside gene matches: 4. Germline-derived CDR1 and CDR2 are SGHTA and FQGNSA. This CDR3 is built from 14 residues. The CDR3 coding sequence is TGTGCCAGCAGCTTAGGGACAGGGTGGGACGAGCAGTACTTC. Residues: CASSLGTGWDEQYF.

The chain employs TRBV7-8 and TRBJ2-3, with 7 nucleotides matching TRBD2. The CDR3 is 14 residues long. The germline gives CDR1 SGHVS, CDR2 FQNEAQ. V shed 5 bases and J 4 bases; nucleotides not matched to a gene: 6. As DNA, the CDR3 is TGTGCCAGCAGCGCGGGAGACGTTTCAGATACGCAGTATTTT. It specifies CASSAGDVSDTQYF.

The chain carries TRBV5-5 and TRBJ2-7; D not resolved. This CDR3 contains 16 residues. Germline V gene data show CDR1 as SGHKS and CDR2 as YYEKEE (reference sequence). Trimming left V 0 bases short and J 4 bases short, with 17 bases between. CDR3: CASSLGQALSLYEQYF. The CDR3 nucleotides read TGTGCCAGCAGCTTGGGGCAGGCCCTTTCGCTTTACGAGCAGTACTTC.

This clone has just one count. The rearrangement joins TRBV19 to TRBJ2-2; 8 bases map to TRBD2. This CDR3 comprises 14 residues. Looked up from germline, CDR1 is LNHDA and CDR2 is SQIVND (reference sequence). Trimming at V came to 7 bases and at J to 3 bases, leaving 4 bases not matched to a gene. CDR3 protein: CASKRERDTGELFF. The DNA of the CDR3 is TGTGCCAGTAAGCGGGAGAGGGACACCGGGGAGCTGTTTTTT.

V gene TRBV29-1 combines with J gene TRBJ2-2; 8 bases are shared with TRBD2. Trimming at V came to 5 bases and at J to 4 bases, leaving 9 bases not matched to a gene. Germline assignment: CDR1 SQVTM and CDR2 ANQGSEA. This CDR3 contains 15 residues. The CDR3 DNA reads TGCAGCGTTCCCGAAGCGGGAGTGACCACCGGGGAGCTGTTTTTT. Its translation is CSVPEAGVTTGELFF.

The V and J genes are TRBV5-1 and TRBJ1-2; possible D gene TRBD1, 5 bases. In germline, CDR1 is SGHRS, CDR2 YFSETQ. This CDR3 has 12 amino acids. V lost 4 bases, J lost 8 bases, and 12 bases lay in between. This CDR3 reads CASSTDSDGYTF. The CDR3 DNA sequence: TGCGCCAGCAGCACCGACAGTGACGGCTACACCTTC.

The chain links TRBV6-5 to TRBJ2-1; the match to TRBD1 covers 7 bases. Germline trimming cut 2 bases from V and 9 bases from J; bases unmatched to any gene: 4. The germline CDR1 and CDR2 sequences are MNHEY and SVGAGI. There are 13 residues in the CDR3. CDR3 in DNA: TGTGCCAGCAGTTACCCCACAGGGGTTGAGCAGTTCTTC. Translating it yields CASSYPTGVEQFF.

The CDR3 nucleotides are TGCAGCGTTGTGAGCGTCGATCGACTCCACGAGCAGTACTTC. This encodes CSVVSVDRLHEQYF. The chain recombines TRBV29-1 with TRBJ2-7, with unresolved D. V was trimmed by 4 bases and J by 5 bases, leaving 18 bases between them. Germline CDR1 reads SQVTM; CDR2 reads ANQGSEA. This CDR3 spans 14 amino acids.

This clone was counted a few times. In nucleotides, the CDR3 is TGCGCCAGCAGCCAAAGGGACAGCCTTTCCTACGAGCAGTACTTC. Translated, it gives CASSQRDSLSYEQYF. The chain carries TRBV4-1 and TRBJ2-7; 7 positions match TRBD1. The CDR3 loop spans 15 amino acids. The germline gives CDR1 MGHRA, CDR2 YSYEKL. Losses at the gene ends were 2 bases for V and 1 base for J; bases not matched to a gene: 5.

V gene TRBV5-1 combines with J gene TRBJ1-2; 8 bases are shared with TRBD1. Germline values: CDR1 SGHRS, CDR2 YFSETQ. J was trimmed by 3 bases and V by 0 bases; bases with no gene match: 4. The CDR3 has 15 amino acids. In DNA, the CDR3 is TGCGCCAGCAGCTTGGGGACAGGGTTGGACTATGGCTACACCTTC. This encodes CASSLGTGLDYGYTF.

The V and J genes are TRBV6-5 and TRBJ2-3; D not resolved. The CDR3 extends over 14 amino acids. Per germline, CDR1 MNHEY and CDR2 SVGAGI. Trimming removed 0 bases at V and 3 bases at J, with 7 bases between. In DNA, the CDR3 is TGTGCCAGCAGTTACTCGGTCGGGACAGATACGCAGTATTTT. Translating gives CASSYSVGTDTQYF.

V usage is TRBV27 and J usage is TRBJ1-6; tentatively, D is TRBD1 (6 bases). The CDR3 runs 15 residues. Germline-derived CDR1 and CDR2 are MNHEY and SMNVEV (reference sequence). Trimming cost V 0 bases and J 10 bases, with 13 bases left between them. CDR3 region: CASSLSRGGGSPLHF. The CDR3 nucleotides are TGTGCCAGCAGTTTATCGAGGGGGGGAGGCTCACCCCTCCACTTT.

The chain is built from TRBV5-1 and TRBJ1-4; TRBD1 matches 7 bases. The CDR3 is 16 amino acids. The germline V gene encodes CDR1 SGHRS and CDR2 YFSETQ. Trimming took 0 bases from V and 3 from J; bases not matched to a gene: 5. The CDR3 DNA follows: TGCGCCAGCAGCTTGGCAGGGGGGCATTCTAATGAAAAACTGTTTTTT. This gives the protein CASSLAGGHSNEKLFF.

The count of this clone is one. The rearrangement joins TRBV6-5 to TRBJ1-1; 7 bases are a match to TRBD1. V shed 8 bases and J 2 bases; nucleotides not matched to a gene: 5. This CDR3 comprises 13 residues. The germline CDR1 and CDR2 sequences are MNHEY and SVGAGI. This CDR3 reads CASGRQGNTEAFF. CDR3 sequence (DNA): TGTGCCAGCGGAAGACAGGGAAACACTGAAGCTTTCTTT.

The chain employs TRBV7-2 and TRBJ1-2, with 7 bases identical to TRBD1. With 3 bases clipped from V and 5 bases from J, the junction kept 6 bases outside the gene matches. This CDR3 is 14 amino acids long. Germline V CDR1 and CDR2: SGHTA, FQGNSA. This chain's CDR3 is CASSFWSGGYGYTF. CDR3 nucleotides: TGTGCCAGCAGCTTTTGGTCAGGGGGTTATGGCTACACCTTC.

The chain links TRBV9 to TRBJ2-2; 8 bases map to TRBD2. The V segment lost 0 bases and the J segment 1 base; nucleotides outside the gene matches: 5. In germline, CDR1 is SGDLS, CDR2 YYNGEE. The CDR3 loop spans 17 amino acids. Written as DNA, the CDR3 is TGTGCCAGCAGCGTAGGAGTTACTAGCGGGAACACCGGGGAGCTGTTTTTT. Protein sequence: CASSVGVTSGNTGELFF.